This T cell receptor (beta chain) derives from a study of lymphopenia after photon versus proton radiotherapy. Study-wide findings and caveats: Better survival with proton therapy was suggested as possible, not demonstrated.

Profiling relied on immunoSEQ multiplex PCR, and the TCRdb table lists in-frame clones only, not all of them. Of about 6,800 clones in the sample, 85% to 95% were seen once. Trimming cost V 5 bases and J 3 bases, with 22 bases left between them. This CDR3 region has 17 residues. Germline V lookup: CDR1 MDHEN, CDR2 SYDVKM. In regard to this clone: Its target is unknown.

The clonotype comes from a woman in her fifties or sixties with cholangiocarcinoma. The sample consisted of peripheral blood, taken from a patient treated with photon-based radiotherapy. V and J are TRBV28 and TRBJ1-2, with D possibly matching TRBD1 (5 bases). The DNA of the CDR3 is TGTGCCAGCAGTCGGACACGCTCACGTCGGGGGGACTATGGCTACACCTTC. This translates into CASSRTRSRRGDYGYTF.